The 3 T cell receptor beta chains presented below share a single source sample, sequenced in a study of blood T cells in healthy people across ages (dated by TCRdb to between 2014 and 2016). The library relied on 5' RACE. TCRdb names Illumina HiSeq 2500 as the instrument used. The second PCR ran for roughly 6 to 11 cycles and used a J-beta primer mix along with a sample-barcoded 5' primer. TCRdb reworked the public reads: Q25 trimming with fastp, MiXCR clone assembly, productive beta chains retained. Rows are unified per CDR3 protein, each entry keeping the most common DNA and genes. The sample table holds over 1,300,000 distinct CDR3 sequences, of which approximately 59% were seen once. The ten largest clones add up to 5.5% to 8% of the sample. Sample: blood. These TCRs come from a man aged 18 to 30 in good health.

In regard to this clonotype: One junction end does not reproduce the germline sequence, and a read error may be involved. This chain uses TRBV7-8 with TRBJ1-4; no clear D. CDR1 is SGHVS and CDR2 is FQNEAQ in the germline V gene. This CDR3 spans 16 amino acids. The CDR3: CVSSLAPIATNEKLFF. CDR3 DNA sequence: TGTGTCAGCAGCTTAGCCCCCATCGCAACTAATGAAAAACTGTTTTTT.

The rearrangement links TRBV20-1 to TRBJ2-1; unclear D gene. Deletions cut 3 bases from V and 6 bases from J, with 6 bases between. Germline V gene lookup returns CDR1 DFQATT and CDR2 SNEGSKA (reference sequence). This CDR3 spans 11 amino acids. CDR3 DNA sequence: TGCAGTGCTAGGTGGGTCAATGAGCAGTTCTTC. Translation: CSARWVNEQFF.

This chain joins TRBV29-1 and TRBJ2-1; no reliable D call. CDR1 SQVTM and CDR2 ANQGSEA come from the germline V gene. Trimming pared 7 bases from V and 3 bases from J, leaving 7 bases between. CDR3 length: 11 amino acids. For the CDR3, the DNA is TGCAGCGGACTGAACTACAATGAGCAGTTCTTC. Residues: CSGLNYNEQFF.